This T cell receptor (beta chain) was identified during a study of T-cell memory formation after mild COVID-19. 5'RACE primed at constant segments yielded TCR alpha and TCR beta cDNA libraries bearing sample barcodes and UMIs. TCRdb redid the calling of the 5' RACE reads with MiXCR, one entry per CDR3 protein. The sample contains fewer than 450,000 distinct CDR3 sequences, around 21% of which appear only once. The CDR3 spans 12 residues. The V and J ends lost 6 bases and 7 bases respectively, with 11 bases between them. In germline, CDR1 is KGHSH, CDR2 LQKENI. The sample comprised PBMCs or a T cell subset sorted from them (not recorded which). The sequence was obtained from an adult woman who had mild COVID-19 (a few samples of this study predate the infection). Cell type and time point are not known. This sequence joins TRBV18 and TRBJ2-3; D unresolved. CDR3 loop: CASSPPGNTQYF. The DNA for the CDR3 is TGTGCCAGCTCCCCTCCAGGAAATACGCAGTATTTT.